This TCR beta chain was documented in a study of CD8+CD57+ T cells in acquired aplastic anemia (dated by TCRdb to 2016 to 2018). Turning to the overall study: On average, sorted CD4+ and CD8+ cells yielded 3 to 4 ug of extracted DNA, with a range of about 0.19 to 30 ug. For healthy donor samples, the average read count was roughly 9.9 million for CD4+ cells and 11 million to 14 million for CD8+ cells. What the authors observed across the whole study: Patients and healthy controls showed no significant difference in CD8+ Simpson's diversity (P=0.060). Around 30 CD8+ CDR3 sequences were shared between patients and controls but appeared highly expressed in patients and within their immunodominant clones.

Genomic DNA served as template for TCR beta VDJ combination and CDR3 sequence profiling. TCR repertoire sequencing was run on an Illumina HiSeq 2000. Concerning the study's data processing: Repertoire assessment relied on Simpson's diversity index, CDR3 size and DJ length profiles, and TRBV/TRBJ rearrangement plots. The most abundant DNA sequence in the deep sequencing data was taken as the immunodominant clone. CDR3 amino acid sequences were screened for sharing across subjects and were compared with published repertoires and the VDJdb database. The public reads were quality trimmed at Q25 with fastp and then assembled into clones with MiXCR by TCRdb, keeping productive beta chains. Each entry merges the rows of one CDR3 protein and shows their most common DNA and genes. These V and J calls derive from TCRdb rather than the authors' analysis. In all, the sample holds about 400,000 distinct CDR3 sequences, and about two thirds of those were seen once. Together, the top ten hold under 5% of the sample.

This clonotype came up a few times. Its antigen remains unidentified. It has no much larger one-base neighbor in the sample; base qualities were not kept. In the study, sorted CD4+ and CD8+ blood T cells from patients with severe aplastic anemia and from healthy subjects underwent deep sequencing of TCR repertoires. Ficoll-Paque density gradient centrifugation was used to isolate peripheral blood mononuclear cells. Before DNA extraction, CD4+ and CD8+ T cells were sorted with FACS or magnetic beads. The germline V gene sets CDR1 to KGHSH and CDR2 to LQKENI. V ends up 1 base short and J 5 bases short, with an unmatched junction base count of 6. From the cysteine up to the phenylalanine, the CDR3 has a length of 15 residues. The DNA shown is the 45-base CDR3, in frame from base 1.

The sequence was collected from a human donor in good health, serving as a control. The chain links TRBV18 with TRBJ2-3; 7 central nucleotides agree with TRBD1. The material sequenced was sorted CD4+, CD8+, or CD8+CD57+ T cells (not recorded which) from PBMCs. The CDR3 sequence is CASSPQTGARDTQYF. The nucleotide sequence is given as TGTGCCAGCTCACCACAAACAGGGGCTAGAGATACGCAGTATTTT. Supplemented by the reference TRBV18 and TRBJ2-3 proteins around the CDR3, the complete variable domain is NAGVMQNPRHLVRRRGQEARLRCSPMKGHSHVYWYRQLPEEGLKFMVYLQKENIIDESGMPKERFSAEFPKEGPSILRIQQVVRGDSAAYFCASSPQTGARDTQYFGPGTRLTVL.